These 26 T cell receptor beta chains share one sample of origin, sequenced in a study of beta chain features in type 1 diabetes. Expressed TCRB transcripts were sequenced after all isolated RNA was converted to cDNA. Here immunoSEQ multiplex PCR was the method, and the copy in TCRdb shows in-frame clones only, minus some. Here the sample spans 860,000 or so clones, roughly 15% being singletons. The sample was naive CD4+ T cells from blood. The source of these receptors is a woman aged 18 to 35 in good health.

The chain has TRBV5-6 and TRBJ1-5; no definite D call. Trimming took off 1 base at V and 9 bases at J, with 8 bases between the two ends. The CDR3 is made up of 12 amino acids. The germline V gene encodes CDR1 SGHDT and CDR2 YYEEEE. The CDR3 loop reads CASSLRTSPQHF. The CDR3 nucleotides are TGTGCCAGCAGCTTGAGGACTTCGCCCCAGCATTTT. Filled out from reference TRBV5-6 and TRBJ1-5, the complete variable domain reads DAGVTQSPTHLIKTRGQQVTLRCSPKSGHDTVSWYQQALGQGPQFIFQYYEEEERQRGNFPDRFSGHQFPNYSSELNVNALLLGDSALYLCASSLRTSPQHFGDGTRLSIL.

Only a few counts were recorded for this clone. The gene calls are TRBV18 and TRBJ2-1, with 12 bases fitting TRBD2. Germline-derived CDR1 and CDR2 are KGHSH and LQKENI. The V segment lost 4 bases and the J segment 0 bases; nucleotides outside the gene matches: 1. This CDR3 spans 16 amino acids. As DNA, the CDR3 is TGTGCCAGCTCACGGACTAGCGGGATCTCCTACAATGAGCAGTTCTTC. Translated, it gives CASSRTSGISYNEQFF.

The gene calls are TRBV4-2 and TRBJ2-7; the D call may be TRBD1 or TRBD2 (5 bases each). Germline values: CDR1 LGHNA, CDR2 YNFKEQ. V lost 1 base, J lost 6 bases, and 19 bases lay in between. The CDR3 contains 16 residues. CDR3 nucleotides: TGTGCCAGCAGCCAAGGCGGTCGCCAGAGGGGCTTCGAGCAGTACTTC. Encoded protein: CASSQGGRQRGFEQYF.

This clone was seen a few times. The chain uses TRBV5-1 and TRBJ2-5, with a tentative D call TRBD2 (5 bases). With 2 bases removed from V and 1 base from J, the gap between germline ends came to 9 bases. Germline loops: CDR1 SGHRS, CDR2 YFSETQ. This CDR3 has 14 amino acids. The CDR3 nucleotides read TGCGCCAGCAGCTTTACCGGACTCCAAGAGACCCAGTACTTC. Translating it yields CASSFTGLQETQYF.

This clone was recorded only once. The rearrangement joins TRBV7-2 to TRBJ2-2; 8 bases agree with TRBD2. This CDR3 has 18 amino acids. V was pared by 5 bases and J by 4 bases, with 15 bases of the junction left unmatched. From germline, CDR1 is SGHTA and CDR2 FQGNSA. CDR3 coding DNA: TGTGCCAGCAGCATTATGGGGACCGGGACTAGTGCCACCGGGGAGCTGTTTTTT. It translates to CASSIMGTGTSATGELFF.

This clone was counted a few times. Additional DNA sequences in this sample encode the identical CDR3. The chain employs TRBV7-2 and TRBJ2-5; tentative D call: TRBD1 (6 bases). The V gene's germline CDR1 is SGHTA and CDR2 FQGNSA. V gave up 3 bases and J gave up 1 base, with 9 bases separating them. The CDR3 spans 14 residues. The CDR3 nucleotides are TGTGCCAGCAGCTTTCAGGACAGCCAAGAGACCCAGTACTTC. This encodes CASSFQDSQETQYF.

The gene calls are TRBV5-4 and TRBJ2-1; no clear D gene. With 1 base removed from V and 9 bases from J, the gap between germline ends came to 11 bases. The CDR3 extends over 13 amino acids. The V gene's germline CDR1 is SGHNT and CDR2 YYREEE (reference sequence). As DNA, the CDR3 is TGTGCCAGCAGCTTGTACTGGAATGGTGAGCAGTTCTTC. Residues: CASSLYWNGEQFF.

This clone was recorded a few times. The V call is TRBV29-1, the J call TRBJ2-7; D unclear. The ends were cut back, 0 bases at V and 1 base at J, with 4 bases in the middle. This CDR3 contains 12 residues. The germline gives CDR1 SQVTM, CDR2 ANQGSEA. CDR3 sequence reads: CSVEDTSYEQYF. The CDR3 nucleotides read TGCAGCGTTGAAGATACGTCCTACGAGCAGTACTTC.

The gene calls are TRBV15 and TRBJ1-4, with TRBD1 as a possible D gene (5 bases). Between the trimmed V and J ends, which lost 8 bases and 7 bases, there was a span of 17 bases. There are 14 residues in the CDR3. CDR1 and CDR2 from the germline V gene are LNHNV and YYDKDF (reference sequence). The CDR3: CATLIPGSSEKLFF. The CDR3 coding sequence is TGTGCCACCCTCATCCCAGGGAGCTCTGAAAAACTGTTTTTT.

Turning to this clone: At one boundary the junction diverges from the germline segment, which might be a read error. This sequence joins TRBV6-5 and TRBJ2-5; 8 positions match TRBD1. This CDR3 comprises 12 residues. Germline values: CDR1 MNHEY, CDR2 SVGAGI. The CDR3 bases are TGTGCCAGCAGTTTTAGGACAGGGAAGTCTCACTTC. Amino acid sequence: CASSFRTGKSHF.

This clone was picked up a small number of times. This rearrangement joins TRBV28 to TRBJ2-1; weak D call: TRBD2 (6 bases). V was shortened by 4 bases and J by 5 bases, with 6 bases between the two germline ends. The CDR3 is 12 residues long. Per germline, CDR1 MDHEN and CDR2 SYDVKM. CDR3 sequence: CASSWGDNEQFF. CDR3 bases: TGTGCCAGCAGTTGGGGGGACAATGAGCAGTTCTTC.

The chain links TRBV7-9 to TRBJ2-3; the D gene is possibly TRBD1 (5 bases). The CDR3 consists of 15 residues. The germline V and J ends were trimmed by 2 bases and 7 bases, with 16 bases remaining between them. Per the germline V gene, CDR1 is SEHNR and CDR2 is FQNEAQ (reference sequence). In nucleotides, the CDR3 is TGTGCCAGCAGCTTACCCACAGGAGCCACTAATACGCAGTATTTT. Translating gives CASSLPTGATNTQYF.

A few counts support this clone. Other nucleotide sequences in the sample specify the same CDR3. This sequence joins TRBV7-9 and TRBJ2-7; TRBD2 might be the D (5 bases). Germline assignment: CDR1 SEHNR and CDR2 FQNEAQ (reference sequence). The V and J ends lost 0 bases and 0 bases respectively, with 9 bases between them. CDR3 length equals 15 residues. In nucleotides, the CDR3 is TGTGCCAGCAGCTTAGCGCGTGGGAGCTCCTACGAGCAGTACTTC. Amino acid sequence: CASSLARGSSYEQYF.

The chain links TRBV28 to TRBJ1-2; D gene ambiguous. With 3 bases removed from V and 7 bases from J, the gap between germline ends came to 15 bases. The CDR3 covers 14 residues. Germline V CDR1 and CDR2: MDHEN, SYDVKM. CDR3 sequence reads: CASSFSDPRGGYTF. The CDR3 DNA is TGTGCCAGCAGTTTCTCGGATCCTCGTGGTGGCTACACCTTC.

This clone came up a few times. The DNA for the CDR3 is TGTGCCAGCAGCTCGATGCAGGCCTATAACTATGGCTACACCTTC. The encoded protein is CASSSMQAYNYGYTF. V usage is TRBV5-4 and J usage is TRBJ1-2, with D uncertain. The V gene lost 3 bases and the J gene lost 1 base, with 13 bases spanning the gap. There are 15 residues in the CDR3. In germline, CDR1 is SGHNT, CDR2 YYREEE (reference sequence). Variable domain in full (rest from reference TRBV5-4 and TRBJ1-2): ETGVTQSPTHLIKTRGQQVTLRCSSQSGHNTVSWYQQALGQGPQFIFQYYREEENGRGNFPPRFSGLQFPNYSSELNVNALELDDSALYLCASSSMQAYNYGYTFGSGTRLTVV.

The V and J genes are TRBV7-2 and TRBJ1-2; 8 bases are shared with TRBD1. The CDR3 runs 14 residues. In germline, CDR1 is SGHTA, CDR2 FQGNSA. V was pared by 5 bases and J by 8 bases, with 10 bases of the junction left unmatched. CDR3 in DNA: TGTGCCAGCAGCCAGACAGGGGCGAAGGTGGGCTACACCTTC. This sequence encodes CASSQTGAKVGYTF.

The table lists this clone with a few counts. The CDR3 spells CSVVDRGQGDEQYF. CDR3 in DNA: TGCAGCGTAGTGGACAGGGGCCAAGGGGACGAGCAGTACTTC. The rearrangement joins TRBV29-1 to TRBJ2-7, with TRBD1 matching 9 bases. The CDR3 loop spans 14 amino acids. J lost 5 bases, V lost 6 bases, and 11 bases had no gene match. Germline V gives CDR1 SQVTM, CDR2 ANQGSEA.

This clone appeared a few times. V usage is TRBV28 and J usage is TRBJ2-3; D possibly corresponds to TRBD2 (5 bases). Germline V gene sequence: CDR1 MDHEN, CDR2 SYDVKM. V shed 2 bases and J shed 5 bases, with 8 bases lying between them. The CDR3 consists of 13 residues. The CDR3: CASSLGRGDTQYF. CDR3 sequence (DNA): TGTGCCAGCAGTTTAGGTCGGGGAGATACGCAGTATTTT.

Notes on this clone: Other nucleotide sequences in the sample specify the same CDR3. The CDR3 nucleotides read TGTGCCAGTAGTATTACAGATACGCAGTATTTT. Its protein product is CASSITDTQYF. This chain uses TRBV19 with TRBJ2-3; D gene uncertain. The ends were cut back, 3 bases at V and 3 bases at J, with 1 base in the middle. CDR1 is LNHDA and CDR2 is SQIVND in the germline V gene (reference sequence). This CDR3 region has 11 residues.

This clone was counted between two and nine times. The CDR3 region is CASSKSGVLPGYTF. Written as DNA, the CDR3 is TGTGCCAGCTCCAAATCGGGCGTGTTGCCTGGCTACACCTTC. The chain uses TRBV25-1 and TRBJ1-2; D unresolved. Trimming pared 8 bases from V and 7 bases from J, leaving 20 bases between. CDR1 and CDR2 (germline): MGHDK, SYGVNS. CDR3 length: 14 residues.

Written as DNA, the CDR3 is TGTGCCAGCAGCTTAGGTGTAGCACTCGATACGCAGTATTTT. This codes for CASSLGVALDTQYF. This chain links TRBV7-9 with TRBJ2-3; D is uncertain. The CDR3 runs to 14 residues. V lost 1 base, J lost 6 bases, and 11 bases lay in between. CDR1 SEHNR and CDR2 FQNEAQ come from the germline V gene (reference sequence).

This chain uses TRBV4-2 with TRBJ2-2, with a possible D match to TRBD2 (6 bases). The CDR3 spans 17 residues. Trimming pared 1 base from V and 6 bases from J, leaving 18 bases between. The germline gives CDR1 LGHNA, CDR2 YNFKEQ. CDR3 in DNA: TGTGCCAGCAGCCAAGCCGCGGGGAGAGGCTGGGCCGGGGAGCTGTTTTTT. It codes for CASSQAAGRGWAGELFF.

The sample holds a few counts of this clone. The rearrangement uses TRBV21-1 and TRBJ1-1; the D call in the table, TRBD1, was not verified against the DNA. TRBV21-1 is marked as a pseudogene. CDR3 length: 19 residues. The CDR3 coding sequence is TGTGCCAGCAGCAAATTACAGGGGGCTGGGGATGGTGGGGAGGCTGAAGCTTTCTTT. It specifies CASSKLQGAGDGGEAEAFF.

The CDR3: CASSYRGPYEQYF. In nucleotides, the CDR3 is TGTGCCAGCAGTTACAGGGGACCCTACGAGCAGTACTTC. This chain uses TRBV6-5 with TRBJ2-7; either TRBD1 or TRBD2 may supply D (5 bases each). Germline-derived CDR1 and CDR2 are MNHEY and SVGAGI. Trimming stripped 2 bases from V and 2 bases from J, with 7 bases between. CDR3 length: 13 residues.

For this clone: At the DNA level, this CDR3 is encoded by other sequences in the same sample as well. The chain is built from TRBV25-1 and TRBJ2-7, with D maybe TRBD2 (6 bases). Trimming removed 6 bases at V and 4 bases at J, with 7 bases between. The CDR3 is made up of 11 amino acids. Germline V gene data show CDR1 as MGHDK and CDR2 as SYGVNS. CDR3 DNA: TGTGCCAGCAGCCGGGGGTACGAGCAGTACTTC. It is translated as CASSRGYEQYF.

This clone came up a few times. The chain joins TRBV9 to TRBJ2-1; no definite D call. V was trimmed by 3 bases and J by 4 bases, leaving 14 bases between them. This CDR3 spans 15 amino acids. CDR1 SGDLS and CDR2 YYNGEE come from the germline V gene. The CDR3 spells CASSATSRTYNEQFF. The CDR3 DNA reads TGTGCCAGCAGCGCTACGTCCCGTACGTACAATGAGCAGTTCTTC.